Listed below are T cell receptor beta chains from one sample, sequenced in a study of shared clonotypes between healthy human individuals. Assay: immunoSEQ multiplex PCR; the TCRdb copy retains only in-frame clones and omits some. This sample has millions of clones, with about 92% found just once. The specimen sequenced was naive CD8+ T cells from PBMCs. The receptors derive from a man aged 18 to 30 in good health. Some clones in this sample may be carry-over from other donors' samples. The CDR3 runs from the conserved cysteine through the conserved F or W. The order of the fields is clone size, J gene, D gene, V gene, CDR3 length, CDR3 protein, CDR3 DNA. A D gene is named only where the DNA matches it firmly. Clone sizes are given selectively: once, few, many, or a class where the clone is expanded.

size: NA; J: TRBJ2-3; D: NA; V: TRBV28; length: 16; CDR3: CASTIMGDIPTDTQYF; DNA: TGTGCCAGCACCATAATGGGGGACATCCCCACAGATACGCAGTATTTT
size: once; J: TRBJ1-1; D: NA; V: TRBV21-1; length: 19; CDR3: CASSPLKGREEGVDTEAFF; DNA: TGTGCCAGCAGCCCTCTTAAGGGGAGGGAGGAGGGGGTGGACACTGAAGCTTTCTTT
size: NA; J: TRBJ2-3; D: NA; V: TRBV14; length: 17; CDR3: CASSQVGGNRPTDTQYF; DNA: TGTGCCAGCAGCCAAGTGGGCGGGAATCGACCCACAGATACGCAGTATTTT
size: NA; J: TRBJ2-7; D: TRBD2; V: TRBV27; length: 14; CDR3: CASSWGGVSNEQYF; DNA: TGTGCCAGCAGCTGGGGAGGGGTTTCTAACGAGCAGTACTTC
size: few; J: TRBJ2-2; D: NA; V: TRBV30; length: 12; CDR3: CAWRTYTGELFF; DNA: TGTGCCTGGAGGACTTACACCGGGGAGCTGTTTTTT
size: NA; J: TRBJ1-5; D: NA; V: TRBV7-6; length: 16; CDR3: CASSLDLGEGNQPQHF; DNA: TGTGCCAGCAGCTTAGACCTGGGCGAGGGCAATCAGCCCCAGCATTTT
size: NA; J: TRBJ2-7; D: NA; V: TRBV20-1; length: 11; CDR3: CSARGDLGQYF; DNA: TGCAGTGCTAGGGGGGATCTCGGGCAGTACTTC
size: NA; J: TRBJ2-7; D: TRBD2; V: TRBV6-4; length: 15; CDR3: CASSDRKREGYEQYF; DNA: TGTGCCAGCAGTGACAGGAAGCGGGAGGGGTACGAGCAGTACTTC
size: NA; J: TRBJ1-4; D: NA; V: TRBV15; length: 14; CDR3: CATSRTRANEKLFF; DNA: TGTGCCACCAGCAGAACTAGGGCTAATGAAAAACTGTTTTTT
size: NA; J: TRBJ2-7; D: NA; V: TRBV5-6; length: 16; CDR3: CASSFAGDHKYYEQYF; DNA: TGTGCCAGCAGCTTTGCAGGGGACCACAAATATTACGAGCAGTACTTC
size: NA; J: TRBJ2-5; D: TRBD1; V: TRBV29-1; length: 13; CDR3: CSVEEGGGETQYF; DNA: TGCAGCGTTGAAGAAGGGGGCGGGGAGACCCAGTACTTC
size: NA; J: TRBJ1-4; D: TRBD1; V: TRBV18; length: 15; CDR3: CASSPGTGLGEKLFF; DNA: TGTGCCAGCTCACCAGGGACAGGCCTGGGGGAAAAACTGTTTTTT
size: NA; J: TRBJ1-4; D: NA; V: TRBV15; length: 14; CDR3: CATSREGRGEKLFF; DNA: TGTGCCACCAGCAGAGAAGGACGGGGGGAAAAACTGTTTTTT
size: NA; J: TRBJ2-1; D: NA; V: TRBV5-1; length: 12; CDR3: CASSGDDNEQFF; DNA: TGCGCCAGCAGCGGCGATGACAATGAGCAGTTCTTC
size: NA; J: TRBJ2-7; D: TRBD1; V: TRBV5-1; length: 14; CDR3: CASSSRDRDYEQYF; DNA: TGCGCCAGCAGCTCCCGGGACAGGGACTACGAGCAGTACTTC
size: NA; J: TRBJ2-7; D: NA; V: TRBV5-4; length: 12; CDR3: CASSLDTYEQYF; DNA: TGTGCCAGCAGCTTGGACACCTACGAGCAGTACTTC
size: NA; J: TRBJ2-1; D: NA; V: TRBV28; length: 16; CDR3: CASSSPGLSLYNEQFF; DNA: TGTGCCAGCAGTTCTCCGGGACTTTCGCTATACAATGAGCAGTTCTTC
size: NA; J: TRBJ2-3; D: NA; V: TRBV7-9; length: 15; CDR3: CASSQTNQGADTQYF; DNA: TGTGCCAGCAGCCAGACGAACCAGGGTGCAGATACGCAGTATTTT
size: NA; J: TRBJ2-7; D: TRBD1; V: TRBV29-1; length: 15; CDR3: CSVTGTGGVWNEQYF; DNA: TGCAGCGTAACCGGGACAGGGGGCGTCTGGAACGAGCAGTACTTC
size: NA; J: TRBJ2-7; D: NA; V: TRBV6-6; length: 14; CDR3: CASSYDKSSYEQYF; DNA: TGTGCCAGCAGTTACGATAAGAGCTCCTACGAGCAGTACTTC
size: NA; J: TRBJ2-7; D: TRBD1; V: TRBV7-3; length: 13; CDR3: CANTGTGYHEQYF; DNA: TGTGCCAACACCGGGACAGGGTACCACGAGCAGTACTTC
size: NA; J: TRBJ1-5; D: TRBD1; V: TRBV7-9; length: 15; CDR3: CASSLSGGSNQPQHF; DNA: TGTGCCAGCAGCTTATCAGGGGGTAGCAATCAGCCCCAGCATTTT
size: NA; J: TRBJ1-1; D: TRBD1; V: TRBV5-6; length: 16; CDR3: CASSSDRLGEGTEAFF; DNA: TGTGCCAGCAGCTCGGACAGGCTGGGTGAGGGCACTGAAGCTTTCTTT
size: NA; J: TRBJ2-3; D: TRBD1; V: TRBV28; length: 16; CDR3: CASSLSGDRDTDTQYF; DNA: TGTGCCAGCAGTTTATCAGGGGACAGGGATACAGATACGCAGTATTTT
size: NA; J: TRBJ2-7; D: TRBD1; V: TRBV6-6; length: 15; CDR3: CASTLMAGGTYEQYF; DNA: TGTGCCAGCACCCTTATGGCAGGGGGTACCTACGAGCAGTACTTC
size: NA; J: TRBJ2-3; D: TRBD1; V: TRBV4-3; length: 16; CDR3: CASSQDRAGGIDTQYF; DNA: TGCGCCAGCAGCCAAGATAGGGCAGGGGGCATAGATACGCAGTATTTT
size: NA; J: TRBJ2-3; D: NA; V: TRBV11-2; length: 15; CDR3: CASSFNQAETDTQYF; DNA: TGTGCCAGCAGCTTTAACCAGGCGGAAACAGATACGCAGTATTTT
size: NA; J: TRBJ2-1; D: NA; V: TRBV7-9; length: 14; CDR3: CASSLARGLNEQFF; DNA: TGTGCCAGCAGCTTAGCGCGAGGGCTCAATGAGCAGTTCTTC
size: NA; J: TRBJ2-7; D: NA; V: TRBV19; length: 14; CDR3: CASSWRGLGYEQYF; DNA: TGTGCCAGTAGCTGGCGGGGATTGGGCTACGAGCAGTACTTC